These 31 T cell receptor beta chains originate from one sample sequenced in a study of OX40 agonist ivuxolimab in advanced cancers. Repertoires were generated with immunoSEQ multiplex PCR, while TCRdb's copy carries only in-frame clones and drops some. The table records 30,000 or so clones, about 84% of them present only once. The source material was CD4+ or CD8+ T cells sorted from blood, sampled in a trial of the OX40 agonist ivuxolimab. Receptors originate from an adult with an advanced solid tumor such as melanoma, head and neck, liver or kidney cancer.

V is TRBV29-1 and J is TRBJ2-7, with D possibly matching TRBD1 (6 bases). Per the germline V gene, CDR1 is SQVTM and CDR2 is ANQGSEA. CDR3 length: 15 amino acids. With 0 bases removed from V and 0 bases from J, the gap between germline ends came to 12 bases. The CDR3 sequence is CSVEERDKPSYEQYF. The CDR3 nucleotides read TGCAGCGTTGAAGAACGGGACAAACCCTCCTACGAGCAGTACTTC.

This clone was observed a single time. The chain combines TRBV5-1 with TRBJ1-6; 8 bases are shared with TRBD1. The V gene end was trimmed by 7 bases and the J gene end by 6 bases; junction bases not matched to a gene: 6. CDR1 is SGHRS, CDR2 YFSETQ, per germline. The length of the CDR3 is 14 residues. The CDR3 loop reads CASDWTGLNSPLHF. CDR3 nucleotides: TGCGCCAGCGACTGGACAGGGCTTAATTCACCCCTCCACTTT.

This clone showed up just a few times. This rearrangement joins TRBV7-7 to TRBJ2-2, with a weak D call TRBD2 (5 bases). From germline, CDR1 is SSHAT and CDR2 FNYEAQ (reference sequence). V shed 3 bases and J shed 5 bases, with 10 bases lying between them. The CDR3 spans 14 residues. The CDR3 is CASSFDLATGELFF. Written as DNA, the CDR3 is TGTGCCAGCAGCTTCGACTTAGCGACCGGGGAGCTGTTTTTT.

This chain uses TRBV6-1 with TRBJ1-2; D not resolved. Looked up from germline, CDR1 is MNHNS and CDR2 is SASEGT. The CDR3 sequence is 14 residues long. V lost 2 bases and J 2 bases, leaving 9 bases between the germline ends. Here the CDR3 reads CASSERAGNYGYTF. DNA of the CDR3: TGTGCCAGCAGTGAAAGGGCGGGGAACTATGGCTACACCTTC.

The chain links TRBV5-6 to TRBJ1-2; TRBD1 aligns across 8 bases. Trimming removed 2 bases from V and 10 bases from J; junction bases left unmatched: 10. The CDR3 extends over 14 amino acids. Per germline, CDR1 SGHDT and CDR2 YYEEEE. CDR3 region: CASSFTLQGADYTF. CDR3 DNA: TGTGCCAGCAGCTTTACACTTCAGGGGGCGGACTACACCTTC.

This clone has more than one count but fewer than ten. The chain employs TRBV30 and TRBJ1-1; D is ambiguous. Between the trimmed V and J ends, which lost 0 bases and 4 bases, there was a span of 9 bases. The CDR3 spans 13 residues. Germline V gene lookup returns CDR1 GTSNPN and CDR2 SVGIG (reference sequence). Here the CDR3 reads CAWSVTRLTEAFF. CDR3 coding DNA: TGTGCCTGGAGTGTAACCAGGCTCACTGAAGCTTTCTTT.

This chain links TRBV5-5 with TRBJ1-5, with D perhaps TRBD1 (6 bases). Deletions cut 3 bases from V and 0 bases from J, with 10 bases between. The CDR3 runs to 15 residues. CDR1 and CDR2 (germline): SGHKS, YYEKEE (reference sequence). The CDR3 protein is CASSSTDSSNQPQHF. As DNA, the CDR3 is TGTGCCAGCAGCTCGACGGACAGTAGCAATCAGCCCCAGCATTTT.

The chain carries TRBV28 and TRBJ2-7; D is ambiguous. Germline CDR1 reads MDHEN; CDR2 reads SYDVKM. V lost 3 bases and J lost 3, with 3 bases in between. This CDR3 comprises 11 residues. The CDR3 bases are TGTGCCAGCAGTTTCTACTACGAGCAGTACTTC. Its protein is CASSFYYEQYF.

The J gene is TRBJ2-2, the V gene TRBV6-6, with D unresolved. The V end lost 6 bases, the J end lost 3 bases, and 11 bases lay between the germline ends. The length of the CDR3 is 14 residues. The germline CDR1 and CDR2 sequences are MNHNY and SVGAGI (reference sequence). CDR3 residues: CASSRDGYTGELFF. For the CDR3, the DNA is TGTGCCAGCAGCCGCGACGGCTACACCGGGGAGCTGTTTTTT.

The rearrangement uses TRBV7-9 and TRBJ1-1; a possible D gene is TRBD1 (5 bases). There are 12 residues in the CDR3. Germline lookup yields CDR1 SEHNR and CDR2 FQNEAQ (reference sequence). Trimming shortened V by 5 bases and J by 7 bases, and 11 bases separated the two germline ends. In DNA, the CDR3 is TGTGCCAGCAGCCCGGTCACAGGTGAAGCTTTCTTT. It yields the protein CASSPVTGEAFF.

J is TRBJ1-5 and V is TRBV19, with D tentatively TRBD1 (6 bases). This CDR3 is built from 15 residues. V shed 5 bases and J shed 3 bases, with 14 bases lying between them. Germline-derived CDR1 and CDR2 are LNHDA and SQIVND (reference sequence). The CDR3 DNA reads TGTGCCAGTAGTGTTTCAGGGGTATTCAATCAGCCCCAGCATTTT. It specifies CASSVSGVFNQPQHF.

This CDR3 is CASSDTYEQYF. The CDR3, as DNA: TGTGCCAGCAGCGATACCTACGAGCAGTACTTC. The gene calls are TRBV6-1 and TRBJ2-7; the D is unclear. This CDR3 has 11 residues. Germline V gives CDR1 MNHNS, CDR2 SASEGT. Trimming removed 6 bases at V and 2 bases at J, with 5 bases between.

The chain is built from TRBV7-9 and TRBJ2-5, with D maybe TRBD1 (6 bases). CDR1 and CDR2 from the germline V gene are SEHNR and FQNEAQ (reference sequence). This CDR3 is 13 amino acids long. Trimming pared 5 bases from V and 4 bases from J, leaving 11 bases between. The CDR3 region is CASSEQGAETQYF. Here the CDR3 DNA reads TGTGCCAGCAGCGAACAGGGCGCAGAGACCCAGTACTTC.

This chain joins TRBV7-2 and TRBJ2-1; TRBD1 is a possible D gene (5 bases). The CDR3 totals 14 residues. The germline gives CDR1 SGHTA, CDR2 FQGNSA. Trimming took 7 bases from V and 0 from J, leaving 10 bases between them. The CDR3 DNA reads TGTGCCAGCACCGACAGCAGCTCCTACAATGAGCAGTTCTTC. The encoded protein is CASTDSSSYNEQFF. Based on the CDR3 plus reference TRBV7-2 and TRBJ2-1, the full variable domain is GAGVSQSPSNKVTEKGKDVELRCDPISGHTALYWYRQSLGQGLEFLIYFQGNSAPDKSGLPSDRFSAERTGGSVSTLTIQRTQQEDSAVYLCASTDSSSYNEQFFGPGTRLTVL.

To note about this clone: This same CDR3 is encoded by further DNA sequences in the sample. The chain recombines TRBV19 with TRBJ1-1, with D perhaps TRBD1 (6 bases). Trimming shortened V by 3 bases and J by 2 bases, and 10 bases separated the two germline ends. This CDR3 is built from 14 residues. Per the germline V gene, CDR1 is LNHDA and CDR2 is SQIVND (reference sequence). The CDR3 sequence: CASSIAGANTEAFF. The CDR3 bases are TGTGCCAGTAGTATTGCAGGGGCCAACACTGAAGCTTTCTTT.

This clone was seen a few times. The chain carries TRBV6-1 and TRBJ1-5; D is unresolved. The V end was cut by 5 bases, the J end by 9 bases, with 8 bases between. In germline, CDR1 is MNHNS, CDR2 SASEGT. The CDR3 sequence is 11 residues long. CDR3 sequence: CASSYPGPQHF. CDR3 coding DNA: TGTGCCAGCAGTTATCCGGGGCCCCAGCATTTT.

The V gene is TRBV7-8, the J gene TRBJ2-2, with 7 bases fitting TRBD1. V gave up 5 bases and J gave up 6 bases; unmatched junction bases: 12. The CDR3 has 16 amino acids. CDR1 SGHVS and CDR2 FQNEAQ come from the germline V gene. The CDR3 DNA follows: TGTGCCAGCAGCGGGACAGTGCTAGTTATTTCCGGGGAGCTGTTTTTT. Encoded protein: CASSGTVLVISGELFF.

V is TRBV9 and J is TRBJ1-1, with 9 nucleotides matching TRBD1. The CDR3 is 18 residues long. With V trimmed by 0 bases and J by 1 base, 10 bases remained unmatched. Per the germline V gene, CDR1 is SGDLS and CDR2 is YYNGEE. The CDR3 reads CASSVGTGESLRNTEAFF. CDR3 sequence (DNA): TGTGCCAGCAGCGTAGGGACAGGGGAGTCCCTAAGGAACACTGAAGCTTTCTTT. Full variable domain (missing parts from reference TRBV9 and TRBJ1-1): DSGVTQTPKHLITATGQRVTLRCSPRSGDLSVYWYQQSLDQGLQFLIQYYNGEERAKGNILERFSAQQFPDLHSELNLSSLELGDSALYFCASSVGTGESLRNTEAFFGQGTRLTVV.

The gene calls are TRBV11-2 and TRBJ2-5; D is possibly TRBD1 (6 bases). Deletions cut 1 base from V and 4 bases from J, with 10 bases between. The V gene's germline CDR1 is SGHAT and CDR2 FQNNGV. CDR3 length equals 14 residues. CDR3 nucleotides: TGTGCCAGCAGCTTAGTGGGGGCCGGAGAGACCCAGTACTTC. As protein: CASSLVGAGETQYF.

This chain links TRBV9 with TRBJ1-4, with 7 bases fitting TRBD1. Germline CDR1 reads SGDLS; CDR2 reads YYNGEE. There are 15 residues in the CDR3. J lost 7 bases, V lost 3 bases, and 9 bases had no gene match. The CDR3 region has the DNA TGTGCCAGCAGCGCCGGACAGGCAGGGCGTGAAAAACTGTTTTTT. Its protein product is CASSAGQAGREKLFF.

J is TRBJ1-3 and V is TRBV9; 8 bases agree with TRBD1. Losses at the gene ends were 2 bases for V and 10 bases for J; bases not matched to a gene: 5. The germline gives CDR1 SGDLS, CDR2 YYNGEE. This CDR3 region has 13 residues. CDR3 coding DNA: TGTGCCAGCAGCGTGACAGGGGCAGGTACCATATATTTT. As protein: CASSVTGAGTIYF.

The chain combines TRBV7-9 with TRBJ1-3; D not resolved. Germline V lookup: CDR1 SEHNR, CDR2 FQNEAQ (reference sequence). V lost 3 bases, J lost 6 bases, and 21 bases lay in between. This CDR3 region has 17 residues. The CDR3 bases are TGTGCCAGCAGCTTTTACCCAGGCAGCCTCTTTGAAAACACCATATATTTT. It specifies CASSFYPGSLFENTIYF.

This clone was recorded once. This rearrangement joins TRBV5-1 to TRBJ2-1; no clear D. CDR1 SGHRS and CDR2 YFSETQ come from the germline V gene. This CDR3 has 14 amino acids. Trimming pared 4 bases from V and 8 bases from J, leaving 16 bases between. CDR3 residues: CASSQTDRPDEQFF. The DNA for the CDR3 is TGCGCCAGCAGCCAAACGGACCGTCCGGATGAGCAGTTCTTC.

The gene calls are TRBV7-9 and TRBJ1-1; D is unclear. The V gene lost 2 bases and the J gene lost 5 bases, with 9 bases spanning the gap. Germline V lookup: CDR1 SEHNR, CDR2 FQNEAQ (reference sequence). The CDR3 loop spans 13 amino acids. The CDR3 coding sequence is TGTGCCAGCAGCTTACCACTCTTGACTGAAGCTTTCTTT. Its translation: CASSLPLLTEAFF.

This clone occurred once. V and J are TRBV27 and TRBJ1-1; TRBD1 might be the D (6 bases). V dropped 2 bases and J dropped 4 bases, with 8 bases sitting between them. The CDR3 loop spans 13 amino acids. The germline V gene has CDR1 MNHEY and CDR2 SMNVEV (reference sequence). DNA of the CDR3: TGTGCCAGCAGTTTAGGACAGTTCACTGAAGCTTTCTTT. Residues: CASSLGQFTEAFF.

This clone was detected only once. The rearrangement uses TRBV19 and TRBJ1-2, with D perhaps TRBD1 (5 bases). Deletions cut 3 bases from V and 8 bases from J, with 19 bases between. This CDR3 is 15 amino acids long. Germline V gives CDR1 LNHDA, CDR2 SQIVND (reference sequence). CDR3: CASSIEGTYPGGYTF. The CDR3, as DNA: TGTGCCAGTAGTATTGAAGGGACTTATCCTGGGGGCTACACCTTC.

This chain connects TRBV9 to TRBJ1-1; D is unclear. CDR1 SGDLS and CDR2 YYNGEE come from the germline V gene. The CDR3 consists of 12 residues. With 3 bases removed from V and 6 bases from J, the gap between germline ends came to 9 bases. The CDR3 coding sequence is TGTGCCAGCAGCGGAGATAGGGCTGAAGCTTTCTTT. Its translation: CASSGDRAEAFF.

This chain uses TRBV2 with TRBJ2-7; 11 bases fit TRBD1. The CDR3 is made up of 14 amino acids. The V and J ends lost 4 bases and 3 bases, in that order; junction bases with no gene match: 2. The germline V gene has CDR1 SNHLY and CDR2 FYNNEI. The CDR3 DNA reads TGTGCCAGCAGTGGGACAGGGGGCTTCTACGAGCAGTACTTC. Its protein product is CASSGTGGFYEQYF.

In the case of this clone: Other DNA sequences in the same sample also yield this CDR3. The CDR3 here is CATSRDLGNTGELFF. The DNA of the CDR3 is TGTGCCACCAGCAGAGATCTAGGGAACACCGGGGAGCTGTTTTTT. The chain is built from TRBV15 and TRBJ2-2; D unresolved. This CDR3 contains 15 residues. In germline, CDR1 is LNHNV, CDR2 YYDKDF (reference sequence). V lost 0 bases and J lost 1, with 6 bases in between.

The V gene is TRBV5-1, the J gene TRBJ2-5, with D perhaps being TRBD1 or TRBD2 (6 bases each). The CDR3 has 15 amino acids. Germline loops: CDR1 SGHRS, CDR2 YFSETQ. Trimming took 2 bases from V and 2 from J, leaving 13 bases between them. CDR3 sequence reads: CASSFEGGPQETQYF. The CDR3 DNA reads TGCGCCAGCAGCTTTGAGGGGGGCCCTCAAGAGACCCAGTACTTC.

The chain uses TRBV19 and TRBJ2-2; TRBD2 agrees at 16 bases. Per the germline V gene, CDR1 is LNHDA and CDR2 is SQIVND (reference sequence). The V and J ends lost 7 bases and 5 bases, in that order; junction bases with no gene match: 10. The CDR3 covers 18 residues. Written as DNA, the CDR3 is TGTGCCAGTATCCCCGGGACTAGCGGGAGGGGAAGGACCGGGGAGCTGTTTTTT. Translation gives CASIPGTSGRGRTGELFF.